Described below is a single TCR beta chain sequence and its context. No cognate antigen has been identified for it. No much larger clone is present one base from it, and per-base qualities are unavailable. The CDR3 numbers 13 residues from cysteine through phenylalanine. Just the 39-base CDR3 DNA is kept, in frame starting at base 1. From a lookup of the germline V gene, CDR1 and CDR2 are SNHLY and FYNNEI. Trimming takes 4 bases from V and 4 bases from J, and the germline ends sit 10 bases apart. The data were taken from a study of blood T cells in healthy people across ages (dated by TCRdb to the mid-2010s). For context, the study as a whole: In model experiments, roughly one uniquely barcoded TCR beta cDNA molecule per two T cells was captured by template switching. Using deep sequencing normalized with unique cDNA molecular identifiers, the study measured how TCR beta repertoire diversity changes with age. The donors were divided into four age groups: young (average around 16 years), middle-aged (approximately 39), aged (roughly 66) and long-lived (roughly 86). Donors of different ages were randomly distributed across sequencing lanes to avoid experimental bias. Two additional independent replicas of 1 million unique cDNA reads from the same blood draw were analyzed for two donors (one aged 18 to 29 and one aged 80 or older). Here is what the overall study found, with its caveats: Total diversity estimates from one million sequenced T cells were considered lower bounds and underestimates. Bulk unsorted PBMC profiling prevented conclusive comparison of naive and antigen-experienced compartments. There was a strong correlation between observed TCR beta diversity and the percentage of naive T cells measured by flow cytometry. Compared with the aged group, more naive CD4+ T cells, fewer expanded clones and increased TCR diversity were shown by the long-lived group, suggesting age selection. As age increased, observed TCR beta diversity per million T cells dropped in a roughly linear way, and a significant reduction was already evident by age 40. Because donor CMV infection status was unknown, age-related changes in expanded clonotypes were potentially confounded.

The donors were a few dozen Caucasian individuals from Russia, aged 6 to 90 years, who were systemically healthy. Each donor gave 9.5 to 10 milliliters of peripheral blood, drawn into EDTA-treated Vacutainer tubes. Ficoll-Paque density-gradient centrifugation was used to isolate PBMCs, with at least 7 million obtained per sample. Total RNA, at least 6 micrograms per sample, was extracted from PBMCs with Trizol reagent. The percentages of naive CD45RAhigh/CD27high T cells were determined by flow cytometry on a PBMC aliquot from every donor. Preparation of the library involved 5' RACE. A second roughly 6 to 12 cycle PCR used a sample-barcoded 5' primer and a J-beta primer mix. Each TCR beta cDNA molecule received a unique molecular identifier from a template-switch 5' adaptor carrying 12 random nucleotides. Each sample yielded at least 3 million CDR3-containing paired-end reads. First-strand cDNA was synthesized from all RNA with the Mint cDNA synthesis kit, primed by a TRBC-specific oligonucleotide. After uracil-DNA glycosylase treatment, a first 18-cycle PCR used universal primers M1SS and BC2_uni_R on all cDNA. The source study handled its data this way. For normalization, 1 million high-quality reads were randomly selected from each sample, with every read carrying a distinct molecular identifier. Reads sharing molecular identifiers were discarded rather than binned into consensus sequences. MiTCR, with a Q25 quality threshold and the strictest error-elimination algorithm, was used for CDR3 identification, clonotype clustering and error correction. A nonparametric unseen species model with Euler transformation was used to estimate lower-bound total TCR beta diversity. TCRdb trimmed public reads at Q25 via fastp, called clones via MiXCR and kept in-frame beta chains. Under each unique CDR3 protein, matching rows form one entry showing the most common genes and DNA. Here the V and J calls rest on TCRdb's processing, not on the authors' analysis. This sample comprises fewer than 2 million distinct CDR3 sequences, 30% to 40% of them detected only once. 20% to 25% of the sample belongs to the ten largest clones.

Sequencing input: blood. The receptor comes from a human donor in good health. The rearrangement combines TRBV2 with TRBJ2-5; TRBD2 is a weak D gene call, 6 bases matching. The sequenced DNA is TGTGCCAGCAGTGGACTAGAGGGAGAGACCCAGTACTTC. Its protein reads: CASSGLEGETQYF. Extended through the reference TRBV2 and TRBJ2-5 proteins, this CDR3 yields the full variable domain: EPEVTQTPSHQVTQMGQEVILRCVPISNHLYFYWYRQILGQKVEFLVSFYNNEISEKSEIFDDQFSVERPDGSNFTLKIRSTKLEDSAMYFCASSGLEGETQYFGPGTRLLVL.